The sequence of this T cell receptor (beta chain) was determined in a study of vaccination effects on CD4 cells after COVID-19. ViraFEST expansion of antigen-specific CD4+ T cells with viral peptide pools preceded sequencing. Upon completion of roughly ten days in culture, CD4+ T cells were isolated. Absence of prior SARS-CoV-2 infection characterized the vaccine recipients, who showed negative nucleocapsid antibodies. Worth noting for this clone: Its target is not known.

V lost 5 bases to trimming and J lost 8 bases, with 21 bases between them. Germline loops: CDR1 LGHNT, CDR2 FRNRAP. The CDR3 is 16 residues long. The data were produced by immunoSEQ multiplex PCR, yet TCRdb's version contains in-frame clones alone and is incomplete. The sample consists of 50,000 to 75,000 clones, roughly 80% of them appearing once. Sequences were derived from CD4+ T cells from PBMCs cultured with HCoV-229E spike peptides, sampled before COVID-19 vaccination. The receptor comes from a human donor who received a COVID-19 vaccine. V and J are TRBV12-5 and TRBJ1-4; weak D call: TRBD1 (6 bases). The CDR3 here is CASGPPITGFGEKLFF. The CDR3 DNA reads as TGTGCTAGTGGTCCGCCCATCACAGGGTTTGGGGAAAAACTGTTTTTT.